This TCR beta chain was sequenced in a study of identical twins. A universal primer site was created by template switching, with the cDNA bearing unique molecular identifiers. TCRdb re-called the 5' RACE reads with MiXCR, one entry per CDR3 protein. In the table there are a few hundred thousand distinct CDR3 sequences, roughly an eighth of which are singletons. This clonotype was seen only a few times. From germline, CDR1 is SEHNR and CDR2 FQNEAQ (reference sequence). The CDR3 spans 15 residues. Between the trimmed V and J ends, which lost 2 bases and 4 bases, there was a span of 12 bases. These same records also appear under a second study, on yellow fever vaccine responses in identical twins. That work states: Twins' vaccine T cell responses were reported to seem partly convergent and partly personalized.

The receptor was isolated from a woman younger than 35 in good health. Specimen: memory (CD45RO+) T cells sorted from blood. This chain uses TRBV7-9 with TRBJ1-3, with TRBD1 as a possible D gene (5 bases). This chain's CDR3 is CASSLSGGMGNTIYF. The CDR3 DNA reads as TGTGCCAGCAGCTTATCGGGGGGTATGGGAAACACCATATATTTT.